A single sample gave rise to the 29 T cell receptor beta chains below, sequenced in a study of T cell responses to AZD1222 COVID-19 vaccine. Clones were sequenced by immunoSEQ multiplex PCR, and TCRdb holds only the in-frame ones, with some missing. The repertoire has about 120,000 clones, about 89% of them found once; the top ten carry roughly 4.5%. The sequencing here drew on peripheral blood, taken on day 0 of AZD1222 vaccination. Receptors were obtained from an adult in good health.

The chain combines TRBV11-2 with TRBJ1-1; TRBD1 aligns across 7 bases. V trimming: 4 bases; J trimming: 10 bases; junction bases outside the gene matches: 6. The length of the CDR3 is 12 residues. Germline lookup yields CDR1 SGHAT and CDR2 FQNNGV. The CDR3 is CASSSGWDRAFF. CDR3 DNA sequence: TGTGCCAGCAGCTCAGGGTGGGACAGAGCTTTCTTT.

The chain employs TRBV10-3 and TRBJ2-3, with 11 bases matching TRBD2. The germline CDR1 and CDR2 sequences are ENHRY and SYGVKD. The CDR3 has 14 residues. The trim removed 11 bases at V and 4 bases at J, leaving 8 bases unmatched. CDR3 nucleotide sequence: TGTGCCTTGAGGACTAGCGGGCAGTCAGATACGCAGTATTTT. This translates into CALRTSGQSDTQYF.

CDR3: CASSVNTQTYEQYF. CDR3 nucleotides: TGTGCCAGCAGCGTGAATACACAGACCTACGAGCAGTACTTC. This sequence joins TRBV9 and TRBJ2-7; D is uncertain. Trimming cost V 2 bases and J 2 bases, with 11 bases left between them. The CDR3 is 14 residues long. Germline assignment: CDR1 SGDLS and CDR2 YYNGEE.

This rearrangement joins TRBV10-3 to TRBJ1-5, with a weak D call TRBD1 (6 bases). The length of the CDR3 is 16 residues. Germline CDR1 and CDR2: ENHRY and SYGVKD. The germline V and J ends were trimmed by 2 bases and 0 bases, with 11 bases remaining between them. In DNA form, the CDR3 reads TGTGCCATCAGTGAGAGTACAGGGAATAGCAATCAGCCCCAGCATTTT. It specifies CAISESTGNSNQPQHF.

The J gene is TRBJ1-1, the V gene TRBV3-1 (or the pseudogene TRBV3-2), with TRBD1 matching over 7 bases. The germline CDR1 and CDR2 sequences are LGHDT and YNNKEL (reference sequence). This CDR3 has 13 amino acids. V was clipped by 6 bases and J by 3 bases; unmatched bases: 4. The DNA for the CDR3 is TGTGCCAGCAGTTACAGGGGACACACTGAAGCTTTCTTT. Protein: CASSYRGHTEAFF.

The V gene is TRBV19, the J gene TRBJ1-2; TRBD1 matches at 10 bases. Germline V gene data show CDR1 as LNHDA and CDR2 as SQIVND (reference sequence). The CDR3 is 17 residues long. V lost 4 bases and J lost 5; bases outside the gene matches: 13. CDR3 in DNA: TGTGCCAGTAGTAGACGCGGTCGACAGGGGGCCGTGTATGGCTACACCTTC. Translating it yields CASSRRGRQGAVYGYTF.

The rearrangement joins TRBV28 to TRBJ2-7; TRBD1 aligns across 9 bases. V shed 6 bases, J shed 4 bases, and the junction held 10 bases outside the gene matches. Germline V gene lookup returns CDR1 MDHEN and CDR2 SYDVKM. The CDR3 is 15 residues long. In DNA, the CDR3 is TGTGCCAGCAGCGCGCCGGGACAGGGCAGATACGAGCAGTACTTC. Its translation: CASSAPGQGRYEQYF.

This clone has a single count. This CDR3 reads CASSLARGDTEAFF. In nucleotides, the CDR3 is TGCGCCAGCAGCTTGGCCAGGGGGGACACTGAAGCTTTCTTT. The V and J genes are TRBV5-1 and TRBJ1-1; 7 bases map to TRBD1. The CDR3 runs to 14 residues. Germline values: CDR1 SGHRS, CDR2 YFSETQ. The trim removed 0 bases at V and 3 bases at J, leaving 2 bases unmatched.

The CDR3, as DNA: TGCGCCAGCAGCTTGGCCGGAGGGTCTGGGACAGATACGCAGTATTTT. Its protein is CASSLAGGSGTDTQYF. V gene TRBV5-1 combines with J gene TRBJ2-3; tentative D call: TRBD2 (6 bases). Trimming cost V 0 bases and J 3 bases, with 14 bases left between them. The CDR3 has 16 amino acids. Germline V CDR1 and CDR2: SGHRS, YFSETQ. Together with reference TRBV5-1 and TRBJ2-3, the CDR3 gives the full variable domain: KAGVTQTPRYLIKTRGQQVTLSCSPISGHRSVSWYQQTPGQGLQFLFEYFSETQRNKGNFPGRFSGRQFSNSRSEMNVSTLELGDSALYLCASSLAGGSGTDTQYFGPGTRLTVL.

The chain couples TRBV28 to TRBJ2-5, with TRBD2 matching over 7 bases. Germline V gene lookup returns CDR1 MDHEN and CDR2 SYDVKM. Trimming at V came to 3 bases and at J to 6 bases, leaving 7 bases not matched to a gene. The CDR3 covers 14 residues. The DNA for the CDR3 is TGTGCCAGCAGTTTTGGGAGGGTCTCGAAGACCCAGTACTTC. Protein: CASSFGRVSKTQYF.

This clone appeared a single time. The chain employs TRBV7-2 and TRBJ2-1, with 10 bases fitting TRBD2. This CDR3 has 17 residues. The V segment lost 3 bases and the J segment 4 bases; nucleotides outside the gene matches: 9. CDR1 and CDR2 (germline): SGHTA, FQGNSA. CDR3 sequence reads: CASSLVSGGPPYNEQFF. CDR3 bases: TGTGCCAGCAGCTTGGTTAGCGGGGGGCCGCCTTACAATGAGCAGTTCTTC.

J is TRBJ2-3 and V is TRBV13; D gene unclear. The CDR3 runs to 12 residues. Germline lookup yields CDR1 PRHDT and CDR2 FYEKMQ (reference sequence). Trimming took 7 bases from V and 0 from J, leaving 5 bases between them. CDR3 in amino acids: CASTESTDTQYF. The CDR3 nucleotides are TGTGCCAGCACCGAAAGCACAGATACGCAGTATTTT.

This clone has a single count. This chain links TRBV18 with TRBJ1-1; tentative D call: TRBD1 (6 bases). V dropped 2 bases and J dropped 0 bases, with 7 bases sitting between them. The CDR3 totals 14 residues. Germline V gene data show CDR1 as KGHSH and CDR2 as LQKENI. CDR3: CASSPTGLNTEAFF. CDR3 sequence (DNA): TGTGCCAGCTCACCAACAGGGCTGAACACTGAAGCTTTCTTT.

This chain connects TRBV7-9 to TRBJ2-5, with D perhaps assigned TRBD1 or TRBD2 (5 bases each). This CDR3 has 15 residues. Deletions cut 1 base from V and 11 bases from J, with 20 bases between. Per germline, CDR1 SEHNR and CDR2 FQNEAQ (reference sequence). The DNA for the CDR3 is TGTGCCAGCAGCTTAGAGGCAGGGCTCTTGAGGGAGCAGTACTTC. Translated: CASSLEAGLLREQYF.

The J gene is TRBJ2-6, the V gene TRBV6-5; TRBD2 matches 7 bases. V lost 10 bases and J lost 2; bases outside the gene matches: 8. CDR3 size: 15 residues. CDR1 is MNHEY and CDR2 is SVGAGI in the germline V gene. DNA of the CDR3: TGTGCCACTGGGGGGGTTGGAGCTGGGGCCAACGTCCTGACTTTC. Translation: CATGGVGAGANVLTF.

The rearrangement uses TRBV5-4 and TRBJ2-3, with D unresolved. Trimming removed 4 bases at V and 2 bases at J, with 14 bases between. There are 15 residues in the CDR3. Germline V gives CDR1 SGHNT, CDR2 YYREEE (reference sequence). CDR3 protein: CASSHDGKITDTQYF. CDR3 nucleotides: TGTGCCAGCAGCCACGACGGAAAGATCACAGATACGCAGTATTTT.

The chain joins TRBV7-3 to TRBJ2-1, with 7 bases that match TRBD2. J lost 1 base, V lost 8 bases, and 2 bases had no gene match. The germline V gene has CDR1 SGHTA and CDR2 FQGTGA. The CDR3 has 13 residues. The CDR3 region has the DNA TGTGCCAGCCGGGAGGATTCCTACAATGAGCAGTTCTTC. Protein: CASREDSYNEQFF.

The V and J genes are TRBV7-2 and TRBJ1-3, with 8 nucleotides matching TRBD1. Losses at the gene ends were 1 base for V and 4 bases for J; bases not matched to a gene: 3. CDR1 is SGHTA and CDR2 is FQGNSA in the germline V gene. The CDR3 length is 15 residues. In DNA, the CDR3 is TGTGCCAGCAGCTTAGGGACAGGGACAGGAAACACCATATATTTT. Translating it yields CASSLGTGTGNTIYF.

This clone has more than one count but fewer than ten. J is TRBJ1-4 and V is TRBV6-6, with 10 bases fitting TRBD1. Germline-derived CDR1 and CDR2 are MNHNY and SVGAGI (reference sequence). With 5 bases clipped from V and 0 bases from J, the junction kept 3 bases outside the gene matches. The CDR3 covers 16 residues. The CDR3 loop is CASSKGQGATNEKLFF. The CDR3 DNA is TGTGCCAGCAGTAAAGGACAGGGGGCAACTAATGAAAAACTGTTTTTT.

This chain connects TRBV11-3 to TRBJ1-2; 7 bases are shared with TRBD1. J gave up 6 bases and V 6 bases, and 10 bases lay outside the gene matches. The CDR3 is 14 residues long. Germline loops: CDR1 SGHNT, CDR2 YENEEA. CDR3 in DNA: TGTGCCAGCAGTGCAGGGGAGGGGGCAAATGGCTACACCTTC. This translates into CASSAGEGANGYTF.

The V call is TRBV6-2 or TRBV6-3, the J call TRBJ2-3; 13 nucleotides agree with TRBD2. V lost 4 bases and J lost 7; bases outside the gene matches: 11. The CDR3 runs to 17 residues. Germline CDR1 is MNHEY and CDR2 is SVGEGT. The CDR3 nucleotides are TGTGCCAGCAGTTCCATCTTACTAGCGGGGGGGCCAAATACGCAGTATTTT. Translation gives CASSSILLAGGPNTQYF.

The chain combines TRBV5-1 with TRBJ2-3; TRBD2 agrees at 13 bases. The V gene's germline CDR1 is SGHRS and CDR2 YFSETQ. The trim removed 3 bases at V and 2 bases at J, leaving 9 bases unmatched. CDR3 length: 18 amino acids. The CDR3 loop reads CASSSGLAGELYTDTQYF. The DNA of the CDR3 is TGCGCCAGCAGCTCTGGACTAGCGGGGGAGCTGTACACAGATACGCAGTATTTT.

The CDR3 nucleotides read TGTGCCACCAGTGATTTTTCAGGGACAGGACCCCTTAGCAATCAGCCCCAGCATTTT. Amino acid sequence: CATSDFSGTGPLSNQPQHF. V is TRBV24-1 and J is TRBJ1-5; 8 positions agree with TRBD1. This CDR3 is 19 amino acids long. The germline V gene has CDR1 KGHDR and CDR2 SFDVKD. V shed 1 base and J 0 bases; nucleotides not matched to a gene: 10.

The table lists this clone with a few counts. The chain links TRBV6-5 to TRBJ2-3, with 8 bases identical to TRBD2. Germline trimming cut 6 bases from V and 6 bases from J; bases unmatched to any gene: 11. Germline V gene sequence: CDR1 MNHEY, CDR2 SVGAGI. The CDR3 covers 15 residues. The CDR3 spells CASSANRGGPDTQYF. CDR3 coding DNA: TGTGCCAGCAGCGCAAATCGCGGGGGGCCGGATACGCAGTATTTT.

V usage is TRBV7-6 and J usage is TRBJ2-3; TRBD1 is a possible D gene (6 bases). CDR1 and CDR2 from the germline V gene are SGHVS and FNYEAQ. The CDR3 is 17 residues long. Trimming pared 1 base from V and 4 bases from J, leaving 18 bases between. The CDR3 sequence: CASSLEFGEGVPDTQYF. CDR3 nucleotides: TGTGCCAGCAGCTTAGAATTTGGCGAGGGGGTTCCAGATACGCAGTATTTT.

This chain links TRBV4-1 with TRBJ2-1, with D possibly being TRBD2 (5 bases). Germline lookup yields CDR1 MGHRA and CDR2 YSYEKL. Trimming took off 1 base at V and 8 bases at J, with 12 bases between the two ends. The CDR3 length is 14 residues. CDR3 DNA: TGCGCCAGCAGCCAAGGTATGGGAGTAGATGAGCAGTTCTTC. Amino acids: CASSQGMGVDEQFF.

The chain is built from TRBV7-4 and TRBJ1-4, with D uncertain. Germline CDR1 SGHVT, CDR2 SQSDAQ. CDR3 size: 16 residues. V gave up 5 bases and J gave up 0 bases, with 13 bases separating them. CDR3: CASSPRAGSTNEKLFF. CDR3 nucleotides: TGTGCCAGCAGCCCGCGGGCCGGGTCAACTAATGAAAAACTGTTTTTT. Together with reference TRBV7-4 and TRBJ1-4, the CDR3 gives the full variable domain: GAGVSQSPRYKVAKRGRDVALRCDSISGHVTLYWYRQTLGQGSEVLTYSQSDAQRDKSGRPSGRFSAERPERSVSTLKIQRTEQGDSAVYLCASSPRAGSTNEKLFFGSGTQLSVL.

This clone has just a few counts. The chain couples TRBV2 to TRBJ2-1; D is ambiguous. The CDR3 is made up of 11 amino acids. Germline values: CDR1 SNHLY, CDR2 FYNNEI. Trimming cost V 3 bases and J 10 bases, with 7 bases left between them. CDR3 nucleotides: TGTGCCAGCAGTGAGCCAGGCGAGCAGTTCTTC. This codes for CASSEPGEQFF.

This CDR3 reads CASSPGTDSGNTIYF. As DNA, the CDR3 is TGTGCCAGCAGCCCAGGGACAGACTCTGGAAACACCATATATTTT. The V gene is TRBV11-1, the J gene TRBJ1-3; 7 bases agree with TRBD1. Germline values: CDR1 SGHAT, CDR2 FQDESV (reference sequence). V lost 5 bases to trimming and J lost 0 bases; unmatched junction nucleotides: 4. This CDR3 has 15 residues.